Listed here are 28 T cell receptor beta chains from one sample, sequenced in a study of T cell repertoires in cytomegalovirus infection. What these receptors recognize is not known. TCRdb itself ran the reads through MiXCR, one entry per CDR3 protein. The data contain about 140,000 distinct CDR3 sequences, roughly 32% of them singletons. The sequencing used CD8+ T cells from cultured PBMCs, collected from culture after CMV antigen stimulation. These receptor sequences come from a human donor in good health (CMV status not recorded). Some clones in this sample may be carry-over from other donors' samples.

This clonotype was found many times. The V gene is TRBV15, the J gene TRBJ2-3, with TRBD1 identical over 9 bases. V dropped 0 bases and J dropped 2; count of bases not matched to a gene: 6. The CDR3 totals 17 residues. Germline V gene lookup returns CDR1 LNHNV and CDR2 YYDKDF (reference sequence). The CDR3 sequence is CATSRDGLQGATDTQYF. The CDR3 DNA reads as TGTGCCACCAGCAGAGATGGGTTACAGGGGGCCACAGATACGCAGTATTTT.

V usage is TRBV28 and J usage is TRBJ1-1, with 9 bases that match TRBD1. This CDR3 is built from 16 residues. CDR1 and CDR2 from the germline V gene are MDHEN and SYDVKM. The J segment lost 1 base and the V segment lost 6 bases, leaving 9 bases of the junction unmatched. The CDR3 loop is CASSSQQGAGNTEAFF. CDR3 coding DNA: TGTGCCAGCAGCTCCCAACAGGGGGCTGGGAACACTGAAGCTTTCTTT.

This clonotype was seen a single time. The chain carries TRBV29-1 and TRBJ1-5; a weak D match, TRBD1 (5 bases). With 4 bases removed from V and 2 bases from J, the gap between germline ends came to 9 bases. This CDR3 has 13 residues. Germline V CDR1 and CDR2: SQVTM, ANQGSEA. CDR3 nucleotide sequence: TGCAGCGTTGGTCAAGGGGGCAATCAGCCCCAGCATTTT. Amino acid sequence: CSVGQGGNQPQHF.

The gene calls are TRBV4-1 and TRBJ2-7, with 9 bases aligning to TRBD2. V gave up 5 bases and J gave up 4 bases; unmatched junction bases: 9. The CDR3 extends over 15 amino acids. Per germline, CDR1 MGHRA and CDR2 YSYEKL. CDR3 loop: CASSFNSGGPYEQYF. The CDR3 DNA follows: TGCGCCAGCAGCTTCAACAGCGGGGGGCCTTACGAGCAGTACTTC.

The chain uses TRBV2 and TRBJ2-1; the match to TRBD2 covers 7 bases. Trimming removed 4 bases from V and 3 bases from J; junction bases left unmatched: 6. CDR1 and CDR2 from the germline V gene are SNHLY and FYNNEI. The CDR3 length is 15 residues. The CDR3: CASSGLADLYNEQFF. Written as DNA, the CDR3 is TGTGCCAGCAGTGGGCTAGCGGACCTCTACAATGAGCAGTTCTTC.

The chain joins TRBV9 to TRBJ2-3; weak D call: TRBD1 (6 bases). The V end lost 3 bases, the J end lost 0 bases, and 11 bases lay between the germline ends. The germline V gene encodes CDR1 SGDLS and CDR2 YYNGEE. CDR3 length: 15 amino acids. The CDR3 bases are TGTGCCAGCAGCGGCGAGGGGGTTAGCACAGATACGCAGTATTTT. Protein sequence: CASSGEGVSTDTQYF.

This clonotype was counted many times. The chain uses TRBV7-8 and TRBJ2-3; D is uncertain. With 0 bases removed from V and 4 bases from J, the gap between germline ends came to 2 bases. The CDR3 has 12 amino acids. Germline V gives CDR1 SGHVS, CDR2 FQNEAQ. CDR3 coding DNA: TGTGCCAGCAGCTTAGCGCCAGATACGCAGTATTTT. Its translation: CASSLAPDTQYF.

The chain links TRBV6-1 to TRBJ2-7, with 9 positions matching TRBD2. This CDR3 has 15 residues. Germline-derived CDR1 and CDR2 are MNHNS and SASEGT. With 2 bases clipped from V and 6 bases from J, the junction kept 8 bases outside the gene matches. CDR3 coding DNA: TGTGCCAGCAGTGAATTGGCGGGGGGGCCGCTCGAGCAGTACTTC. Translating it yields CASSELAGGPLEQYF.

This clonotype has just a few counts. As DNA, the CDR3 is TGTGCCAGCAGTGCGGGACAAAACACTGAAGCTTTCTTT. As protein: CASSAGQNTEAFF. The chain recombines TRBV25-1 with TRBJ1-1, with D possibly TRBD1 on 6 matching bases. CDR1 and CDR2 (germline): MGHDK, SYGVNS. CDR3 length equals 13 residues. V lost 4 bases and J 2 bases, leaving 8 bases between the germline ends.

The chain carries TRBV5-5 and TRBJ2-1; TRBD2 aligns across 8 bases. The CDR3 covers 15 residues. Germline CDR1 SGHKS, CDR2 YYEKEE (reference sequence). With 3 bases clipped from V and 1 base from J, the junction kept 3 bases outside the gene matches. CDR3 loop: CASSSAGVSYNEQFF. Written as DNA, the CDR3 is TGTGCCAGCAGCTCAGCGGGGGTATCCTACAATGAGCAGTTCTTC.

This chain connects TRBV2 to TRBJ1-4, with D unclear. Germline CDR1 and CDR2: SNHLY and FYNNEI. CDR3 length equals 15 residues. V gave up 6 bases and J gave up 2 bases, with 13 bases separating them. The CDR3 coding sequence is TGTGCCAGCAGCCAAAGTGTGTGGACTAATGAAAAACTGTTTTTT. The encoded protein is CASSQSVWTNEKLFF.

This chain uses TRBV11-3 with TRBJ2-1, with 16 bases that match TRBD2. The CDR3 is 18 amino acids. The junction had 11 bases not matched to a gene; V was cut back by 5 bases and J by 7 bases. Per the germline V gene, CDR1 is SGHNT and CDR2 is YENEEA. CDR3 sequence: CASSTSGLAGGPLNEQFF. The CDR3 DNA reads as TGTGCCAGCAGCACCTCGGGACTAGCGGGGGGGCCCTTAAATGAGCAGTTCTTC.

The genes are TRBV11-1 and TRBJ2-5, with D possibly matching TRBD1 (5 bases). Trimming stripped 6 bases from V and 0 bases from J, with 14 bases between. CDR1 is SGHAT, CDR2 FQDESV, per germline (reference sequence). CDR3 length: 15 amino acids. CDR3 DNA: TGTGCCAGCAGGCGGACATCGGCGGACCAAGAGACCCAGTACTTC. It encodes CASRRTSADQETQYF.

A few counts support this clonotype. J is TRBJ1-5 and V is TRBV27; D not certain. The germline V and J ends were trimmed by 5 bases and 1 base, with 9 bases remaining between them. In germline, CDR1 is MNHEY, CDR2 SMNVEV (reference sequence). The CDR3 sequence is 14 residues long. The DNA for the CDR3 is TGTGCCAGCAGTCTCGGACGGAGCAATCAGCCCCAGCATTTT. This encodes CASSLGRSNQPQHF.

This clonotype was seen at least ten times. V usage is TRBV20-1 and J usage is TRBJ2-7; 13 bases fit TRBD2. V was clipped by 3 bases and J by 5 bases; unmatched bases: 7. Germline V CDR1 and CDR2: DFQATT, SNEGSKA (reference sequence). CDR3 length: 15 amino acids. CDR3 region: CSARVLAGGAHEQYF. The DNA for the CDR3 is TGCAGTGCTAGGGTACTAGCGGGGGGGGCCCACGAGCAGTACTTC.

The chain employs TRBV7-9 and TRBJ2-1, with D tentatively TRBD2 (7 bases). Deletions cut 2 bases from V and 6 bases from J, with 14 bases between. CDR1 is SEHNR and CDR2 is FQNEAQ in the germline V gene (reference sequence). The CDR3 runs 15 residues. The CDR3 DNA reads TGTGCCAGCAGCTTATCGGGGGGCTCCCGCAATGAGCAGTTCTTC. Its translation: CASSLSGGSRNEQFF.

The J gene is TRBJ2-5, the V gene TRBV12-3 or TRBV12-4; TRBD1 aligns across 10 bases. V was clipped by 6 bases and J by 5 bases; unmatched bases: 6. This CDR3 is 14 amino acids long. CDR3 sequence (DNA): TGTGCCAGCAGACCGGGACAGGGGAGCGAGACCCAGTACTTC. This gives the protein CASRPGQGSETQYF.

This clonotype was found a few times. The CDR3 nucleotides are TGCAGTGCTAGGCCGGAGGACACCTCGTACTACGAGCAGTACTTC. Its protein is CSARPEDTSYYEQYF. The chain links TRBV20-1 to TRBJ2-7; D is possibly TRBD1 or TRBD2 (5 bases each). From germline, CDR1 is DFQATT and CDR2 SNEGSKA (reference sequence). V lost 3 bases to trimming and J lost 3 bases, with 18 bases between them. The CDR3 contains 15 residues.

This clonotype was seen many times. The rearrangement joins TRBV7-8 to TRBJ1-3, with 11 bases identical to TRBD1. V lost 6 bases and J lost 4; bases outside the gene matches: 5. The CDR3 runs to 15 residues. The germline CDR1 and CDR2 sequences are SGHVS and FQNEAQ. The CDR3 sequence: CASRPGTGGGNTIYF. The CDR3 DNA is TGTGCCAGCAGACCTGGGACAGGGGGAGGAAACACCATATATTTT.

The chain joins TRBV4-1 to TRBJ1-3, with 9 bases lining up with TRBD1. Per the germline V gene, CDR1 is MGHRA and CDR2 is YSYEKL. The CDR3 consists of 22 residues. The ends lost 2 bases at V and 0 bases at J; junction bases unmatched: 20. CDR3 in DNA: TGCGCCAGCAGCCAACATGGTCGACAGGGGGGCCGTGCAAGTCCCTCTGGAAACACCATATATTTT. It codes for CASSQHGRQGGRASPSGNTIYF.

This clonotype has a single count. The rearrangement joins TRBV7-3 to TRBJ1-2; TRBD1 matches 7 bases. CDR1 and CDR2 from the germline V gene are SGHTA and FQGTGA. The CDR3 is 13 residues long. Trimming took 8 bases from V and 3 from J; bases not matched to a gene: 6. The CDR3 sequence is CASGDRADYGYTF. CDR3 DNA sequence: TGTGCCAGCGGAGACAGGGCCGACTATGGCTACACCTTC.

This clonotype was recorded many times. An end of the junction differs from the germline gene, which may be a read error. V and J are TRBV12-3 or TRBV12-4 and TRBJ2-7; 10 nucleotides line up with TRBD2. This CDR3 is built from 13 residues. CDR3 nucleotides: TGTGCCAGCAGTCTAGCGGGGGCCTACGAGCAGTACTTC. Protein sequence: CASSLAGAYEQYF.

The J gene is TRBJ2-7, the V gene TRBV5-1, with 7 bases identical to TRBD1. Germline V gene data show CDR1 as SGHRS and CDR2 as YFSETQ. The CDR3 extends over 14 amino acids. V dropped 4 bases and J dropped 3; count of bases not matched to a gene: 7. CDR3 coding DNA: TGCGCCAGCAGCCCCGAGACAGGGAACTACGAGCAGTACTTC. Its protein product is CASSPETGNYEQYF.

Many counts were recorded for this clonotype. The chain carries TRBV12-3 or TRBV12-4 and TRBJ1-1; D may be TRBD1 (5 bases). Trimming left V 3 bases short and J 7 bases short, with 9 bases between. The CDR3 is made up of 12 amino acids. The CDR3 nucleotides are TGTGCCAGCAGTTTTGGGGGAATTGAAGCTTTCTTT. Amino acid sequence: CASSFGGIEAFF.

The chain employs TRBV5-1 and TRBJ2-1; no firm D call. V lost 0 bases to trimming and J lost 6 bases, with 13 bases between them. The germline V gene encodes CDR1 SGHRS and CDR2 YFSETQ. The length of the CDR3 is 15 residues. The CDR3 region is CASSLVGSLGNEQFF. The CDR3 DNA sequence: TGCGCCAGCAGCTTGGTGGGGTCCCTAGGCAATGAGCAGTTCTTC.

The V gene is TRBV9, the J gene TRBJ2-2; 7 bases match TRBD1. Germline CDR1 and CDR2: SGDLS and YYNGEE. The CDR3 is 15 residues long. With 3 bases clipped from V and 1 base from J, the junction kept 3 bases outside the gene matches. CDR3 protein: CASSDTGVNTGELFF. The CDR3 bases are TGTGCCAGCAGCGATACAGGGGTGAACACCGGGGAGCTGTTTTTT.

This clonotype was detected many times. The V and J genes are TRBV12-3 or TRBV12-4 and TRBJ1-1, with 10 bases that match TRBD1. The length of the CDR3 is 17 residues. J was trimmed by 3 bases and V by 5 bases; bases with no gene match: 12. CDR3 amino acids: CASSRTTGGLRDTEAFF. Written as DNA, the CDR3 is TGTGCCAGCAGTCGGACGACAGGGGGCCTCCGAGACACTGAAGCTTTCTTT.

The chain employs TRBV27 and TRBJ2-3, with a weak D call TRBD1 (6 bases). V was pared by 8 bases and J by 6 bases, with 9 bases between. Germline V gives CDR1 MNHEY, CDR2 SMNVEV (reference sequence). CDR3 length: 11 residues. This CDR3 is CASGRGDTQYF. CDR3 nucleotides: TGTGCCAGCGGCAGGGGTGATACGCAGTATTTT.